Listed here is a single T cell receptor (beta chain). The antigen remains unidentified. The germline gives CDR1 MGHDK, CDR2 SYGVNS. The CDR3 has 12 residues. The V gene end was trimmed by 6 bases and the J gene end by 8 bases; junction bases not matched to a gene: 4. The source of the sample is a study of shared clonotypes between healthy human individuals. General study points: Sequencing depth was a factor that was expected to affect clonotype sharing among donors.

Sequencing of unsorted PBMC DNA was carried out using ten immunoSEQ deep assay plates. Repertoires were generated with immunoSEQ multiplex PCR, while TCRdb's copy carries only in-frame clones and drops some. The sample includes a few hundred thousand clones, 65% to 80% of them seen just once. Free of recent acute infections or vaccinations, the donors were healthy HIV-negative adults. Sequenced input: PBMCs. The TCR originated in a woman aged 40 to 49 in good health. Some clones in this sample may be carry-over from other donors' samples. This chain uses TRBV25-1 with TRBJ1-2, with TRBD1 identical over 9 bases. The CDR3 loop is CASRDRGSGYTF. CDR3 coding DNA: TGTGCCAGCAGAGACAGGGGGAGCGGCTACACCTTC.